Listed below are T cell receptor beta chains from one sample, sequenced in a study of a mutant IDH1 vaccine in newly diagnosed glioma. The antigens these receptors bind are not known. The table came from immunoSEQ multiplex PCR; TCRdb's copy has only in-frame clones and leaves some out. The repertoire holds about 64,000 clones, with around 84% as singletons. This specimen consisted of PBMCs, obtained from a glioma patient whose treatment included an IDH1 peptide vaccine. The receptor set was obtained from a woman in her fifties or sixties with glioma. The CDR3 runs from the conserved cysteine through the conserved F or W.

J gene	V gene	CDR3 protein
TRBJ2-7	TRBV6-1	CASSEPGLAYEQYF
TRBJ1-1	TRBV13	CASSLWTGTNTEAFF
TRBJ2-5	TRBV28	CASSGSGSPVAQYF
TRBJ1-6	TRBV5-8	CASGSGSSPLHF
TRBJ2-5	TRBV14	CASSQDRGGTQYF
TRBJ2-7	TRBV6-5	CASSPGGSYEQYF
TRBJ1-2	TRBV29-1	CSVSDGYTF
TRBJ2-7	TRBV7-2	CASSLESWSYEQYF
TRBJ1-5	TRBV27	CASRPGTISNQPQHF
TRBJ1-1	TRBV15	CATSRDSGGNTEAFF
TRBJ2-5	TRBV7-9	CASSRDSQGSAQYF
TRBJ1-5	TRBV6-6	CASSYPGGGSSQPQHF
TRBJ1-6	TRBV7-9	CASRKGSSPLHF
TRBJ2-1	TRBV10-3	CAISVRVAGPYNEQFF
TRBJ1-2	TRBV29-1	CSVGRGFPYGYTF
TRBJ2-4	TRBV5-4	CASSFPGPPIIQYF
TRBJ1-2	TRBV4-1	CASSQEEDYGYTF
TRBJ2-1	TRBV15	CATSREYNEQFF
TRBJ2-6	TRBV5-5	CASSLGGTGANVLTF
TRBJ1-4	TRBV18	CASSVPSATNEKLFF
TRBJ1-1	TRBV6-5	CASNRGGDTEAFF
TRBJ2-7	TRBV7-2	CASSLGMDFKYEQYF
TRBJ1-2	TRBV5-1	CASSLGDRDSSISGYGYTF
TRBJ2-3	TRBV27	CASSIQGQAGDTQYF
TRBJ1-1	TRBV7-3	CASSIKGSTEAFF
TRBJ2-3	TRBV5-1	CASSLGGGWTDTQYF
TRBJ2-1	TRBV7-9	CASSLGVSYNEQFF
TRBJ1-4	TRBV4-1	CASSQDPQATNEKLFF
TRBJ1-1	TRBV4-3	CASSQDLSTEAFF
TRBJ1-5	TRBV5-6	CASSNMDRLYQPQHF
TRBJ1-2	TRBV2	CASSDARVSFYGYTF
TRBJ2-5	TRBV19	CASSSGATETQYF
TRBJ2-7	TRBV5-4	CASSLYQGLRTF
TRBJ1-5	TRBV6-1	CASSSSHQPQHF
TRBJ1-3	TRBV29-1	CSVFLGSGNTIYF
TRBJ2-3	TRBV6-4	CASSESGEGTQYF
TRBJ1-1	TRBV5-1	CASSWDLNVNTEAFF
TRBJ1-2	TRBV9	CASSEDLKNYGYTF
TRBJ1-4	TRBV30	CAWSVDGYEKLFF
TRBJ1-2	TRBV4-3	CASSPRPGQGGFYGYTF
TRBJ1-5	TRBV4-3	CASSLQKDNQPQHF
TRBJ1-5	TRBV7-9	CASSREGQQPQHF
TRBJ2-5	TRBV30	CAWRGEGETQYF
TRBJ1-2	TRBV27	CASRRLSGGGYGYTF
TRBJ2-6	TRBV6-5	CASSYTGVGANVLTF
TRBJ1-5	TRBV2	CASSEALLPQPQHF
TRBJ2-1	TRBV6-1	CAIPSKAGYNEQFF
TRBJ1-2	TRBV25-1	CASSATGTAYGYTF
TRBJ1-1	TRBV30	CAWSGGIGPHGAFF
TRBJ2-5	TRBV21-1	CASSKDDRTSQETQYF
TRBJ1-4	TRBV15	CATSSRTGGPREEKLFF
TRBJ2-5	TRBV19	CASTKGGLYQETQYF
TRBJ2-7	TRBV9	CASSGDSAYEQYF
TRBJ1-1	TRBV9	CASSVAVAANTEAFF
TRBJ1-5	TRBV5-4	CASSSDPDGRDQPQHF